One T cell receptor beta chain is described in this entry. What it binds is not known. TCRdb keeps only in-frame clones here, not all; method: immunoSEQ multiplex PCR. This sample has roughly 140,000 clones, with roughly 92% found just once. This specimen comes from a study of T cell responses to AZD1222 COVID-19 vaccine. Study-level findings and limits: It was only six AZD1222 recipients who were seropositive at baseline. After the peak T cell response, and only then, were repertoires sampled. Clonal diversity was possibly underestimated, and white British individuals and females predominated among donors.

The CDR3 spans 14 residues. In germline, CDR1 is MNHEY, CDR2 SVGAGI. Trimming removed 7 bases from V and 8 bases from J; junction bases left unmatched: 8. The sequence came from an adult who received the AZD1222 COVID-19 vaccine. The sample consisted of peripheral blood, taken 28 days after the second AZD1222 dose. The chain couples TRBV6-5 to TRBJ2-1; TRBD1 matches at 10 bases. Written as DNA, the CDR3 is TGTGCCAGCATCCCCCGGGACAGGGGCCATGAGCAGTTCTTC. Its protein is CASIPRDRGHEQFF.